This TCR beta chain was recorded in a study of T cell responses to AZD1222 COVID-19 vaccine. Study-wide results and limits: Nearly half of spike-specific TCRs reportedly target variant regions that are unmutated in the B.1.351 and B.1.1.7 variants. Researchers report vaccine-associated CD4 TCRs spanning spike, with dominance at 160-218 and 743-854.

For this clone: What it binds is unknown.

The method was immunoSEQ multiplex PCR; TCRdb's version includes in-frame clones alone and lacks a portion of them. The sample gives about 150,000 clones, roughly 90% of which show up once; about 3.3% is in the top ten. Trimming cost V 4 bases and J 7 bases, with 13 bases left between them. The germline gives CDR1 MDHEN, CDR2 SYDVKM. The CDR3 has 14 amino acids. The material sequenced was peripheral blood, taken 28 days after the second AZD1222 dose. The chain has TRBV28 and TRBJ1-4, with a tentative D call TRBD1 (6 bases). This sequence originates from an adult who received the AZD1222 COVID-19 vaccine. The CDR3 here is CASSSGAGAEKLFF. The CDR3 bases are TGTGCCAGCAGTTCAGGGGCCGGGGCTGAAAAACTGTTTTTT.